This T cell receptor (beta chain) was identified during a study of blood T cell repertoires in COVID-19. On the study more broadly: Acute and convalescent COVID-19 samples came from the United States, Italy and Spain. T cells, B-cell-depleted T cells, or PBMCs supplied cDNA or gDNA.

The V gene's germline CDR1 is SGHDT and CDR2 YYEEEE. CDR3 length: 15 amino acids. The V segment lost 3 bases and the J segment 7 bases; nucleotides outside the gene matches: 11. Only in-frame clones appear in the TCRdb table, and some are missing; sequencing was by immunoSEQ multiplex PCR. The table lists roughly 130,000 clones, under 85% of them singletons. Material: peripheral blood. The source is a middle-aged man with active or convalescent COVID-19. The V gene is TRBV5-6, the J gene TRBJ2-5; 8 positions agree with TRBD2. CDR3 region: CASSSSGGALWTQYF. The CDR3 DNA reads TGTGCCAGCAGCTCCAGCGGGGGCGCCCTTTGGACCCAGTACTTC. The full variable domain, rest sourced from reference TRBV5-6 and TRBJ2-5, is DAGVTQSPTHLIKTRGQQVTLRCSPKSGHDTVSWYQQALGQGPQFIFQYYEEEERQRGNFPDRFSGHQFPNYSSELNVNALLLGDSALYLCASSSSGGALWTQYFGPGTRLLVL.